This TCR beta chain was sequenced during a study of blood T cells in healthy people across ages. Turning to this clonotype: The junction departs from germline at one end; a sequencing error may be responsible.

Germline lookup yields CDR1 ENHRY and CDR2 SYGVKD. There are 15 residues in the CDR3. Primed by a sample-barcoded 5' primer and a J-beta primer mix, a second PCR proceeded for about 6 to 12 cycles. A single record per CDR3 protein comes from TCRdb applying MiXCR to the 5' RACE reads. The table includes 700,000 to 800,000 distinct CDR3 sequences, approximately 39% detected once. The receptor comes from a woman aged 60 to 75 in good health. J is TRBJ2-1 and V is TRBV10-3, with 10 nucleotides matching TRBD1. Source material: blood. CDR3 sequence (DNA): TGTGCCATCAGTGAGGACAGGGGGCCCTACAATGGGCAGTTCTTC. This sequence encodes CAISEDRGPYNGQFF.